A single T cell receptor (beta chain) is shown here with its context. What it binds is not known. This sample is drawn from a study of T cell responses to AZD1222 COVID-19 vaccine. Study-wide context: Timing groups of about 4 and about 12 weeks for second doses were pooled.

Sequencing was performed with immunoSEQ multiplex PCR; in TCRdb, only in-frame clones are kept and a portion is missing. This table holds fewer than 100,000 clones, around nine tenths found once. Trimming took off 0 bases at V and 3 bases at J, with 15 bases between the two ends. There are 17 residues in the CDR3. Germline assignment: CDR1 SGHDT and CDR2 YYEEEE. Points from the study as a whole: Increased Spike-specific TCR breadth and depth were observed after two AZD1222 doses. White British donors predominated, females outnumbered males, and clonal diversity was possibly underestimated.

The chain combines TRBV5-6 with TRBJ1-4, with D possibly TRBD1 on 5 matching bases. This specimen consisted of peripheral blood, obtained on day 0 of AZD1222 vaccination. The TCR comes from an adult in good health. CDR3: CASSLGEGIRANEKLFF. The DNA of the CDR3 is TGTGCCAGCAGCTTGGGAGAGGGGATAAGGGCTAATGAAAAACTGTTTTTT.